The next 11 T cell receptor beta chains were all read from a single sample in a study of T cell responses to AZD1222 COVID-19 vaccine. Sequenced by immunoSEQ multiplex PCR; TCRdb stores in-frame clones only, minus some. Of about 140,000 clones detected, 85% to 95% appear once; the ten largest clones hold around 12%. The source material was peripheral blood, sampled after recovery from COVID-19. All receptors derive from an adult who had recovered from COVID-19.

V usage is TRBV2 and J usage is TRBJ2-2; TRBD1 matches at 8 bases. Germline V gene lookup returns CDR1 SNHLY and CDR2 FYNNEI. The V segment lost 2 bases and the J segment 0 bases; nucleotides outside the gene matches: 5. The CDR3 runs to 17 residues. DNA for the CDR3: TGTGCCAGCAGTGAAAATACAGGGGGAACGAACACCGGGGAGCTGTTTTTT. Translation: CASSENTGGTNTGELFF.

This clone occurred once. The rearrangement uses TRBV2 and TRBJ2-5; possible D gene TRBD2, 6 bases. CDR1 is SNHLY, CDR2 FYNNEI, per germline. CDR3 length: 17 residues. Trimming removed 4 bases at V and 5 bases at J, with 23 bases between. CDR3 in DNA: TGTGCCAGCAGTGCGGGGGAGGCTACCCCACGGCGGGAGACCCAGTACTTC. Translating it yields CASSAGEATPRRETQYF.

This chain uses TRBV7-2 with TRBJ1-2; D unresolved. The CDR3 is 14 residues long. V dropped 0 bases and J dropped 5 bases, with 10 bases sitting between them. CDR1 is SGHTA and CDR2 is FQGNSA in the germline V gene. CDR3 DNA sequence: TGTGCCAGCAGCTTAGCGGGATCCCTTTATGGCTACACCTTC. Protein product: CASSLAGSLYGYTF.

V is TRBV24-1 and J is TRBJ2-7; the D is unclear. Germline CDR1 reads KGHDR; CDR2 reads SFDVKD. The CDR3 is 12 amino acids. Trimming removed 3 bases at V and 7 bases at J, with 9 bases between. The CDR3: CATSDRHGEQYF. Here the CDR3 DNA reads TGTGCCACCAGTGATCGACACGGGGAGCAGTACTTC.

This rearrangement joins TRBV19 to TRBJ1-1; TRBD1 might be the D (6 bases). The CDR3 totals 15 residues. CDR1 and CDR2 from the germline V gene are LNHDA and SQIVND (reference sequence). Trimming pared 1 base from V and 0 bases from J, leaving 9 bases between. CDR3 loop: CASSIARGLNTEAFF. In DNA, the CDR3 is TGTGCCAGTAGTATAGCGAGGGGGTTGAACACTGAAGCTTTCTTT.

V is TRBV5-1 and J is TRBJ1-5, with D tentatively TRBD1 (6 bases). Germline values: CDR1 SGHRS, CDR2 YFSETQ. This CDR3 contains 15 residues. V lost 1 base and J 5 bases, leaving 13 bases between the germline ends. In DNA form, the CDR3 reads TGCGCCAGCAGCTTGCAAGGGGGTTCGGATCAGCCCCAGCATTTT. Protein sequence: CASSLQGGSDQPQHF. Supplemented by reference TRBV5-1 and TRBJ1-5, the full variable domain reads KAGVTQTPRYLIKTRGQQVTLSCSPISGHRSVSWYQQTPGQGLQFLFEYFSETQRNKGNFPGRFSGRQFSNSRSEMNVSTLELGDSALYLCASSLQGGSDQPQHFGDGTRLSIL.

CDR3: CASSPRTSGRALNTGELFF. In DNA, the CDR3 is TGTGCCAGCAGCCCTCGGACTAGCGGGAGGGCCTTGAACACCGGGGAGCTGTTTTTT. V is TRBV9 and J is TRBJ2-2, with 15 bases aligning to TRBD2. V lost 4 bases, J lost 1 base, and 8 bases stayed unmatched. Germline V gives CDR1 SGDLS, CDR2 YYNGEE. CDR3 size: 19 residues. Using reference TRBV9 and TRBJ2-2 for the parts outside the CDR3, the full variable domain is DSGVTQTPKHLITATGQRVTLRCSPRSGDLSVYWYQQSLDQGLQFLIQYYNGEERAKGNILERFSAQQFPDLHSELNLSSLELGDSALYFCASSPRTSGRALNTGELFFGEGSRLTVL.

The chain employs TRBV7-9 and TRBJ2-3; D might be TRBD1 (5 bases). Germline V CDR1 and CDR2: SEHNR, FQNEAQ (reference sequence). Trimming left V 8 bases short and J 1 base short, with 10 bases between. CDR3 length equals 13 residues. In nucleotides, the CDR3 is TGTGCCAGCCAGCAGGGTGGCACAGATACGCAGTATTTT. It specifies CASQQGGTDTQYF.

The rearrangement joins TRBV29-1 to TRBJ1-1, with D possibly TRBD1 on 6 matching bases. There are 13 residues in the CDR3. The germline V gene encodes CDR1 SQVTM and CDR2 ANQGSEA. V lost 3 bases, J lost 4 bases, and 12 bases lay in between. The CDR3 bases are TGCAGCGTTGACGGGGGGCTTGGCACTGAAGCTTTCTTT. It translates to CSVDGGLGTEAFF.

The chain recombines TRBV5-1 with TRBJ1-3; no reliable D call. Germline V gene sequence: CDR1 SGHRS, CDR2 YFSETQ. The CDR3 is made up of 16 amino acids. The V gene lost 0 bases and the J gene lost 0 bases, with 10 bases spanning the gap. The CDR3: CASSLDAGFSGNTIYF. CDR3 DNA: TGCGCCAGCAGCTTGGACGCGGGGTTCTCTGGAAACACCATATATTTT.

The gene calls are TRBV29-1 and TRBJ1-3, with D perhaps matching TRBD1 (5 bases). This CDR3 spans 16 amino acids. Trimming left V 1 base short and J 2 bases short, with 15 bases between. Germline loops: CDR1 SQVTM, CDR2 ANQGSEA. In nucleotides, the CDR3 is TGCAGCGTTGAAGTGCCCCTGGGGCAGGCTGGAAACACCATATATTTT. As protein: CSVEVPLGQAGNTIYF.